The clone carrying this T cell receptor (beta chain) was seen many times. Its matching antigen is unknown. Relative to the germline gene, one junction end is altered; a read error may explain this. Amplification targeted the TCR beta CDR3 regions, with RNA transcripts as the source material. RT-PCR with HTBI primers came first, then second-round multiplex PCR. TCRdb re-derived calls from the multiplex PCR reads in MiXCR, one entry per CDR3 protein. This repertoire shows hundreds of thousands of distinct CDR3 sequences, under 25% found once; its top ten account for around 3%. Germline CDR1 and CDR2: SQVTM and ANQGSEA. CDR3 length: 12 residues. This record belongs to a study of Graves' ophthalmopathy and Graves' hyperthyroidism. Study summary: The authors collected peripheral blood at initial diagnosis, before any treatment.

Overall study results and limits: The model flagged ophthalmopathy progression at roughly 71% sensitivity and 72% to 75% specificity.

This sequence was found in a woman aged 18-29 years with stable Graves' hyperthyroidism. The V gene is TRBV29-1, the J gene TRBJ1-5; D call uncertain. Material: peripheral blood. The CDR3 bases are TGCAGTGTTGCTGACGGCAATCAGCCCCAGCATTTT. It is translated as CSVADGNQPQHF.